Below, 25 T cell receptor beta chains from the same sample are listed, as sequenced in a study of T cell repertoires in cytomegalovirus infection. For these TCRs, the target antigens are not known. TCRdb called the reads again in MiXCR, with one record for every CDR3 protein. The top ten hold over 10% of the sample, which has approximately 910,000 distinct CDR3 sequences, about a third seen once. The sample consisted of cultured CD8+ T cells from PBMCs, taken from culture after CMV antigen stimulation. The receptor source for this set is a human donor in good health (CMV status not recorded). Some clones in this sample may be carry-over from other donors' samples.

This clonotype was seen a few times. The chain uses TRBV2 and TRBJ2-2; 8 nucleotides line up with TRBD1. CDR1 and CDR2 from the germline V gene are SNHLY and FYNNEI. J was trimmed by 2 bases and V by 3 bases; bases with no gene match: 5. The CDR3 runs 16 residues. CDR3 in amino acids: CASSDGQGANTGELFF. CDR3 DNA: TGTGCCAGCAGTGACGGTCAGGGGGCCAACACCGGGGAGCTGTTTTTT.

Notes on this clonotype: Compared with germline, one end of the junction differs, possibly owing to a read error. The gene calls are TRBV9 and TRBJ2-1; 8 bases agree with TRBD1. Per germline, CDR1 SGDLS and CDR2 YYNGEE. This CDR3 is 15 amino acids long. The CDR3 loop is CVSSVGTGGYNEQFF. The CDR3, as DNA: TGTGTCAGCAGCGTAGGAACAGGGGGATACAATGAGCAGTTCTTC.

A single count supports this clonotype. A much larger clone differs by one base, so this may be a read error. The chain couples TRBV12-3 or TRBV12-4 to TRBJ2-2; 7 nucleotides match TRBD1. This CDR3 comprises 17 residues. The CDR3 nucleotides read TGTGCCAGGAGTTTAAATGTACAGGGGACGAACACCGGGGAGCTGTTTTTT. Translation gives CARSLNVQGTNTGELFF.

The J gene is TRBJ2-6, the V gene TRBV4-1; a weak D match, TRBD2 (6 bases). CDR3 length: 14 amino acids. The V end lost 8 bases, the J end lost 4 bases, and 12 bases lay between the germline ends. Per germline, CDR1 MGHRA and CDR2 YSYEKL. The DNA for the CDR3 is TGCGCCAGCTTTGGGGGGAGCGGGGCCAACGTCCTGACTTTC. This codes for CASFGGSGANVLTF.

The gene calls are TRBV6-5 and TRBJ2-7, with TRBD2 as a possible D gene (6 bases). Germline-derived CDR1 and CDR2 are MNHEY and SVGAGI. V dropped 7 bases and J dropped 6 bases, with 25 bases sitting between them. The CDR3 contains 16 residues. The CDR3: CASTDKGTANLGEQYF. The CDR3 DNA is TGTGCCAGCACCGATAAGGGGACTGCGAACTTGGGCGAGCAGTACTTC.

This chain joins TRBV27 and TRBJ2-1; perhaps TRBD1 as D (5 bases). CDR1 MNHEY and CDR2 SMNVEV come from the germline V gene (reference sequence). The CDR3 runs to 15 residues. The V end lost 5 bases, the J end lost 5 bases, and 16 bases lay between the germline ends. CDR3: CASSLTGNDDNEQFF. CDR3 nucleotide sequence: TGTGCCAGCAGTCTTACAGGAAACGACGACAATGAGCAGTTCTTC.

The rearrangement links TRBV19 to TRBJ2-7, with TRBD1 matching 7 bases. The CDR3 runs 15 residues. Per the germline V gene, CDR1 is LNHDA and CDR2 is SQIVND (reference sequence). Trimming took 6 bases from V and 3 from J; bases not matched to a gene: 11. In DNA form, the CDR3 reads TGTGCCAGTAGCCCCCGGGACAGCTTAAGCTACGAGCAGTACTTC. Translation gives CASSPRDSLSYEQYF.

This clonotype was seen a handful of times. This chain joins TRBV27 and TRBJ2-7; 9 bases line up with TRBD1. V gave up 5 bases and J gave up 6 bases; unmatched junction bases: 5. The CDR3 is 13 residues long. Per the germline V gene, CDR1 is MNHEY and CDR2 is SMNVEV (reference sequence). The CDR3 loop is CASSTGTGTEQYF. In DNA, the CDR3 is TGTGCCAGCAGTACCGGGACAGGGACCGAGCAGTACTTC.

The rearrangement uses TRBV11-2 and TRBJ1-1; 8 nucleotides line up with TRBD1. J lost 11 bases, V lost 5 bases, and 10 bases had no gene match. The CDR3 length is 13 residues. Germline loops: CDR1 SGHAT, CDR2 FQNNGV. The CDR3 DNA follows: TGTGCCAGCAGCCCCCGACAGGGGTTTGTGGCTTTCTTT. Protein: CASSPRQGFVAFF. Full variable domain (rest looked up from reference TRBV11-2 and TRBJ1-1): EAGVAQSPRYKIIEKRQSVAFWCNPISGHATLYWYQQILGQGPKLLIQFQNNGVVDDSQLPKDRFSAERLKGVDSTLKIQPAKLEDSAVYLCASSPRQGFVAFFGQGTRLTVV.

V and J are TRBV27 and TRBJ1-1; unclear D gene. Trimming took off 5 bases at V and 8 bases at J, with 18 bases between the two ends. The CDR3 runs 14 residues. The germline V gene has CDR1 MNHEY and CDR2 SMNVEV (reference sequence). The CDR3, as DNA: TGTGCCAGCAGTCCCCTAGGTTCGGGGAACGAAGCTTTCTTT. Its translation: CASSPLGSGNEAFF.

In its sample, this clonotype was seen a few times. V and J are TRBV12-3 or TRBV12-4 and TRBJ2-3, with TRBD1 matching over 7 bases. The CDR3 loop spans 18 amino acids. The V gene end was trimmed by 3 bases and the J gene end by 0 bases; junction bases not matched to a gene: 12. CDR3 sequence: CASSLGQSLHSSTDTQYF. CDR3 bases: TGTGCCAGCAGTTTGGGACAGTCTCTTCACTCTAGCACAGATACGCAGTATTTT.

This clonotype occurred many times. The rearrangement uses TRBV7-8 and TRBJ2-2; 7 nucleotides agree with TRBD2. CDR1 and CDR2 from the germline V gene are SGHVS and FQNEAQ. This CDR3 has 17 residues. V was clipped by 5 bases and J by 6 bases; unmatched bases: 15. CDR3 coding DNA: TGTGCCAGCAGCCACCCTACTGAAGAGCGGGGCGCCGGGGAGCTGTTTTTT. Residues: CASSHPTEERGAGELFF.

The chain carries TRBV12-3 or TRBV12-4 and TRBJ1-4, with 10 bases aligning to TRBD1. Germline trimming cut 4 bases from V and 8 bases from J; bases unmatched to any gene: 7. The CDR3 is 15 residues long. The CDR3 loop reads CASSSPGTGEEKLFF. The CDR3 DNA is TGTGCCAGCAGTTCCCCCGGGACAGGGGAGGAAAAACTGTTTTTT.

This clonotype was counted between two and nine times. This sequence joins TRBV11-2 and TRBJ1-1; no firm D call. The CDR3 is 15 amino acids. Germline V CDR1 and CDR2: SGHAT, FQNNGV. Trimming stripped 8 bases from V and 3 bases from J, with 19 bases between. The CDR3, as DNA: TGTGCCAGCGTCCCACTGGGCACCGGAGACACTGAAGCTTTCTTT. The encoded protein is CASVPLGTGDTEAFF. Looking up the rest from reference TRBV11-2 and TRBJ1-1 gives the full variable domain: EAGVAQSPRYKIIEKRQSVAFWCNPISGHATLYWYQQILGQGPKLLIQFQNNGVVDDSQLPKDRFSAERLKGVDSTLKIQPAKLEDSAVYLCASVPLGTGDTEAFFGQGTRLTVV.

V usage is TRBV12-3 or TRBV12-4 and J usage is TRBJ2-2, with TRBD1 as a possible D gene (6 bases). This CDR3 spans 16 amino acids. V was clipped by 5 bases and J by 3 bases, with 16 bases between them. CDR3 sequence: CASSLRGFLHTGELFF. DNA of the CDR3: TGTGCCAGCAGTCTAAGGGGGTTTTTACACACCGGGGAGCTGTTTTTT.

This clonotype has just a few counts. The J gene is TRBJ2-1, the V gene TRBV6-2 or TRBV6-3; TRBD2 aligns across 11 bases. The V and J ends lost 2 bases and 4 bases, in that order; junction bases with no gene match: 4. The CDR3 runs 16 residues. CDR1 and CDR2 (germline): MNHEY, SVGEGT. CDR3 loop: CASSYPSGGWYNEQFF. The CDR3, as DNA: TGTGCCAGCAGTTACCCTAGCGGGGGGTGGTACAATGAGCAGTTCTTC.

V and J are TRBV11-1 and TRBJ1-1, with D maybe TRBD1 (6 bases). The CDR3 is made up of 17 amino acids. The V gene lost 0 bases and the J gene lost 7 bases, with 21 bases spanning the gap. Germline-derived CDR1 and CDR2 are SGHAT and FQDESV (reference sequence). The CDR3 DNA reads TGTGCCAGCAGCTTAGCGCAAACAGGGCAACTCAGCCGTGAAGCTTTCTTT. Translation gives CASSLAQTGQLSREAFF. Full variable domain (rest looked up from reference TRBV11-1 and TRBJ1-1): EAEVAQSPRYKITEKSQAVAFWCDPISGHATLYWYRQILGQGPELLVQFQDESVVDDSQLPKDRFSAERLKGVDSTLKIQPAELGDSAMYLCASSLAQTGQLSREAFFGQGTRLTVV.

This chain links TRBV5-6 with TRBJ2-1; D is unclear. Trimming pared 4 bases from V and 4 bases from J, leaving 15 bases between. The germline gives CDR1 SGHDT, CDR2 YYEEEE. This CDR3 region has 15 residues. CDR3 sequence (DNA): TGTGCCAGCAGCACCGTCGACAAGTCATACAATGAGCAGTTCTTC. Its translation: CASSTVDKSYNEQFF. The full variable domain, rest sourced from reference TRBV5-6 and TRBJ2-1, is DAGVTQSPTHLIKTRGQQVTLRCSPKSGHDTVSWYQQALGQGPQFIFQYYEEEERQRGNFPDRFSGHQFPNYSSELNVNALLLGDSALYLCASSTVDKSYNEQFFGPGTRLTVL.

This clonotype has only a few counts. The rearrangement uses TRBV27 and TRBJ2-7, with TRBD1 matching over 9 bases. Germline-derived CDR1 and CDR2 are MNHEY and SMNVEV (reference sequence). The junction had 4 bases not matched to a gene; V was cut back by 2 bases and J by 2 bases. The CDR3 contains 15 residues. The DNA of the CDR3 is TGTGCCAGCAGTTTAATCGGGACAGGGACCTACGAGCAGTACTTC. As protein: CASSLIGTGTYEQYF.

This clonotype was picked up a small number of times. The genes are TRBV27 and TRBJ1-1; 10 positions match TRBD1. The CDR3 runs to 17 residues. V lost 5 bases, J lost 1 base, and 10 bases stayed unmatched. The germline V gene has CDR1 MNHEY and CDR2 SMNVEV (reference sequence). The CDR3 region has the DNA TGTGCCAGCAGTCCCCGGACAGGGGGGATAGGGAACACTGAAGCTTTCTTT. This translates into CASSPRTGGIGNTEAFF.

The chain employs TRBV7-9 and TRBJ2-2; 7 bases agree with TRBD1. Germline V lookup: CDR1 SEHNR, CDR2 FQNEAQ (reference sequence). The CDR3 contains 16 residues. V shed 5 bases, J shed 4 bases, and the junction held 10 bases outside the gene matches. The CDR3 here is CASSPGYRGITGELFF. In DNA form, the CDR3 reads TGTGCCAGCAGCCCCGGTTACAGGGGAATCACCGGGGAGCTGTTTTTT.

CDR3 loop: CASSPPTHHQGYTF. The CDR3 DNA follows: TGTGCCAGCAGCCCCCCGACGCATCATCAAGGCTACACCTTC. This chain joins TRBV7-9 and TRBJ1-2; no clear D. This CDR3 has 14 amino acids. V was clipped by 5 bases and J by 8 bases, with 18 bases between them. Germline CDR1 and CDR2: SEHNR and FQNEAQ (reference sequence).

There are many counts of this clonotype. The rearrangement joins TRBV7-2 to TRBJ1-5; tentatively, D is TRBD1 (5 bases). The CDR3 covers 15 residues. The V gene lost 5 bases and the J gene lost 6 bases, with 17 bases spanning the gap. Looked up from germline, CDR1 is SGHTA and CDR2 is FQGNSA. The CDR3 region has the DNA TGTGCCAGCAGCGCCCGGGCGGGACTCGGTCAGCCCCAGCATTTT. This translates into CASSARAGLGQPQHF.

The sample holds many counts of this clonotype. This chain joins TRBV6-4 and TRBJ1-5; D gene unclear. The V gene lost 5 bases and the J gene lost 1 base, with 12 bases spanning the gap. The CDR3 contains 15 residues. Germline assignment: CDR1 MRHNA and CDR2 SNTAGT. CDR3 DNA sequence: TGTGCCAGCAGTCCTCGGGCTGGCAGCAATCAGCCCCAGCATTTT. It encodes CASSPRAGSNQPQHF.

The chain uses TRBV13 and TRBJ2-3, with TRBD2 as a possible D gene (6 bases). The CDR3 totals 17 residues. Trimming took 4 bases from V and 0 from J, leaving 17 bases between them. Germline CDR1 is PRHDT and CDR2 is FYEKMQ (reference sequence). For the CDR3, the DNA is TGTGCCAGCAGCTCTGAGTGGGGGGAATCTAGCACAGATACGCAGTATTTT. Its translation: CASSSEWGESSTDTQYF.